This TCR beta chain was identified in a study of shared clonotypes between healthy human individuals. The wider study: Aged between 18 and 49, the donors were two women and three men.

TCRdb keeps only in-frame clones here, not all; method: immunoSEQ multiplex PCR. This table holds about half a million clones, 75% to 85% found once. Source material: PBMCs. The sequence came from a woman aged 40 to 50 in good health. Some clones in this sample may be carry-over from other donors' samples.

The CDR3 spells CASSPRGASNYGYTF. CDR3 nucleotides: TGTGCCAGCAGCCCCCGGGGGGCTTCTAACTATGGCTACACCTTC. The chain couples TRBV9 to TRBJ1-2; D may be TRBD1 (6 bases). CDR3 size: 15 residues. Trimming took 4 bases from V and 0 from J, leaving 13 bases between them. The germline V gene has CDR1 SGDLS and CDR2 YYNGEE.